This T cell receptor (beta chain) was profiled in a study of T cell responses to AZD1222 COVID-19 vaccine. Background on the study: The study pooled second doses at about 4 or about 12 weeks. Findings and limits, study-wide: A rise in Spike-specific TCR breadth and depth followed two AZD1222 doses. Repertoire collection took place solely once the T cell response had peaked. Distributed over spike, vaccine-associated CD4 TCRs predominated at 160-218 and 743-854.

Method: immunoSEQ multiplex PCR; TCRdb's copy keeps in-frame clones and lacks some. Here the sample spans about 120,000 clones, 80% to 90% being singletons. The CDR3 has 14 residues. Trimming stripped 2 bases from V and 7 bases from J, with 13 bases between. The germline CDR1 and CDR2 sequences are SGHRS and YFSETQ. Note on this clone: Its antigen is not identified.

The source is an adult in good health. The V and J genes are TRBV5-1 and TRBJ2-1; D possibly matches TRBD1 or TRBD2 (6 bases each). The sequencing used peripheral blood, collected on day 0 of AZD1222 vaccination. As DNA, the CDR3 is TGCGCCAGCAGCTTAAACGGGGGCCTAAATGAGCAGTTCTTC. Translation gives CASSLNGGLNEQFF.